This entry is about one T cell receptor beta chain. Its target is unknown. TCRdb keeps only in-frame clones here, not all; method: immunoSEQ multiplex PCR. Among 20,000 to 25,000 clones listed, about 79% were seen once. The unexposed donors gave CD4+ T cells in about 2010-2019, prior to COVID-19. After about 11 days of culture, CD4+ T cells were isolated. On days 3 and 7, cultures got half fresh IL-2 medium. The entry originates in a study of CD4 T cells in relation to SARS-CoV-2 and coronaviruses. Study-wide background: ViraFEST: roughly 9-day antigen culture of PBMCs, then TCR beta CDR3 sequencing. The negative reference was HIV-1 Nef peptide pool or peptide-free culture.

General observations from the study: The cross-reactivity analysis covered only spike protein, not other viral proteins.

The CDR3 runs to 17 residues. The germline V gene has CDR1 SGHKS and CDR2 YYEKEE (reference sequence). Trimming took off 1 base at V and 0 bases at J, with 13 bases between the two ends. What was sequenced was CD4+ T cells from PBMCs, cultured in vitro. The rearrangement joins TRBV5-5 to TRBJ2-2, with D tentatively TRBD1 (5 bases). This receptor was obtained from a human donor in good health. The CDR3 spells CASSLSPQGSNTGELFF. The CDR3 DNA sequence: TGTGCCAGCAGCTTGTCCCCCCAGGGATCGAACACCGGGGAGCTGTTTTTT.